This T cell receptor beta chain appears in the sequencing data of a study of neoadjuvant nivolumab and ipilimumab in lung cancer. Findings of the study overall: Compared with tumor-adjacent uninvolved lung, resected tumors showed greater richness and clonality. Higher pretherapy blood TCR richness went with higher resected-tumor richness. TCR clonality did not significantly correlate with pathologic tumor regression. TCR receptors were sequenced in few samples.

V was clipped by 1 base and J by 8 bases, with 9 bases between them. The CDR3 spans 12 residues. CDR1 and CDR2 from the germline V gene are GTSNPN and SVGIG (reference sequence). Points on this clone: Its antigen is unidentified.

TCRdb keeps only in-frame clones here, not all; method: immunoSEQ multiplex PCR. The data hold about 7,700 clones, with around nine tenths observed a single time. The source material was tumor tissue, sampled after neoadjuvant nivolumab, alone or with ipilimumab, at or shortly before surgery. J is TRBJ2-4 and V is TRBV30; the D gene is possibly TRBD1 (5 bases). The TCR sequence derives from an adult with non-small cell lung cancer. Some clones in this sample may be carry-over from other donors' samples. CDR3: CAWSEKGYIQYF. Written as DNA, the CDR3 is TGTGCCTGGAGTGAAAAGGGGTACATTCAGTACTTC.